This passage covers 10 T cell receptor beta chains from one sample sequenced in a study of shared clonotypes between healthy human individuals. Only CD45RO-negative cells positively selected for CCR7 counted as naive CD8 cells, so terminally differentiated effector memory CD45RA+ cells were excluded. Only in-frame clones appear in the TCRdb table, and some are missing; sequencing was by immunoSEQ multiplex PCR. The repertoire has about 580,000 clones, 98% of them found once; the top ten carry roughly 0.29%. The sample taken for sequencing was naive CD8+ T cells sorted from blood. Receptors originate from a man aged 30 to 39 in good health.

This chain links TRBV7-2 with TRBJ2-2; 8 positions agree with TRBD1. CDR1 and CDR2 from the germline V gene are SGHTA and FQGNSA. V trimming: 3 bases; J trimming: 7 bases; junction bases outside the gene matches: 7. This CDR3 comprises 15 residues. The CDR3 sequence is CASSFVQGVGGELFF. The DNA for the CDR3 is TGTGCCAGCAGCTTCGTACAGGGGGTCGGCGGGGAGCTGTTTTTT.

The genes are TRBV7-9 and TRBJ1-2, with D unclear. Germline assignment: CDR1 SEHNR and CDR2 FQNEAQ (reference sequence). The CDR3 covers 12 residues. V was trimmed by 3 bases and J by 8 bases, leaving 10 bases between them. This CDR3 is CASSLGDWGYTF. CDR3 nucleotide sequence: TGTGCCAGCAGCTTGGGAGACTGGGGCTACACCTTC.

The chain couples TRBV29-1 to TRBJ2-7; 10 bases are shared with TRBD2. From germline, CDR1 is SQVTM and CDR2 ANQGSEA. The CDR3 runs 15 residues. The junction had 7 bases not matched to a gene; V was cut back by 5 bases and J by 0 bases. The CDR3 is CSVLLAGATSYEQYF. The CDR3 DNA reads TGCAGCGTTTTGCTAGCGGGAGCCACCTCCTACGAGCAGTACTTC.

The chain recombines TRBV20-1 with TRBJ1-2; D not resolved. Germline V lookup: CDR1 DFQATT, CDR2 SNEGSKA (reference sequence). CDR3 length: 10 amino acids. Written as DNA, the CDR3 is TGCAGCGCCGGAGACAATGGCTACACCTTC. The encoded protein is CSAGDNGYTF.

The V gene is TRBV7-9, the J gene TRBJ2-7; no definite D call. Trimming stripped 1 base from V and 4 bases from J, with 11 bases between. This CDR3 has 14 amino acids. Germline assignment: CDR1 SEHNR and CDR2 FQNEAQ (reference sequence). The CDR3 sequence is CASSLVVSGYEQYF. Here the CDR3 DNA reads TGTGCCAGCAGCTTAGTCGTAAGTGGGTACGAGCAGTACTTC.

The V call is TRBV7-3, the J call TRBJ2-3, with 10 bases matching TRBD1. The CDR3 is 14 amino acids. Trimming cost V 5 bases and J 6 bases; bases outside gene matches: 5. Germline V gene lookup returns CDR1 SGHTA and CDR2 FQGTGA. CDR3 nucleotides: TGTGCCAGCAGCCCAGGACAGGGGGTTGATACGCAGTATTTT. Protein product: CASSPGQGVDTQYF.

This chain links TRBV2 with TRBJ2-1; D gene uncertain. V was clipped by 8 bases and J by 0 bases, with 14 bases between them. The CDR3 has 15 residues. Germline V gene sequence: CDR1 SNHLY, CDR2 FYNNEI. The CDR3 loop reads CASRNLESSYNEQFF. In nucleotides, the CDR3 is TGTGCCAGCCGAAATCTAGAAAGCTCCTACAATGAGCAGTTCTTC.

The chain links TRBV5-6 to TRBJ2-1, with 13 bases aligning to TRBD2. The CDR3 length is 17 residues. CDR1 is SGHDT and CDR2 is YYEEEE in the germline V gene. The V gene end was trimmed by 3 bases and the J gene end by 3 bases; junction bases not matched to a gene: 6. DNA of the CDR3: TGTGCCAGCAGCTCACCCCGACTAGCGGGAGGCTACAATGAGCAGTTCTTC. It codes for CASSSPRLAGGYNEQFF.

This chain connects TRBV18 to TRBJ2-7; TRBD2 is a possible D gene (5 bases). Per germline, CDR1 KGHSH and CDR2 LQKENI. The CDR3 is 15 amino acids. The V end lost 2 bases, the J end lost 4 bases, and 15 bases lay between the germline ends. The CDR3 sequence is CASSPYVGGPYEQYF. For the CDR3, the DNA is TGTGCCAGCTCACCATATGTCGGCGGGCCGTACGAGCAGTACTTC. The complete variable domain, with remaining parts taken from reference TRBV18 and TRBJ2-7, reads NAGVMQNPRHLVRRRGQEARLRCSPMKGHSHVYWYRQLPEEGLKFMVYLQKENIIDESGMPKERFSAEFPKEGPSILRIQQVVRGDSAAYFCASSPYVGGPYEQYFGPGTRLTVT.

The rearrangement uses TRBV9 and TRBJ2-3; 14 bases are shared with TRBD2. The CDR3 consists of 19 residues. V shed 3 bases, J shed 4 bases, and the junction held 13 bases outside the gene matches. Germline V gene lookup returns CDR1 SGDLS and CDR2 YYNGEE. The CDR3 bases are TGTGCCAGCAGCGAGGAGCCCGGGACTAGCGGGAGAGGGGCAGATACGCAGTATTTT. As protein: CASSEEPGTSGRGADTQYF.